This record concerns one T cell receptor (beta chain) sequence. The antigen remains undetermined. MiXCR, applied by TCRdb to the reads, yields one record per CDR3 protein. Among around 500,000 distinct CDR3 sequences listed, about 42% were seen once. This sample was included in a study of T cell repertoires in cytomegalovirus infection. For the study at large: Public TCR beta signatures marked donors with CMV infection and the matching HLA. General observations from the study: Across the ex vivo response, the dominant clonotypes were HLA-C-restricted CMV-specific TCR beta clonotypes.

The clonotype originates from a human donor in good health (CMV status not recorded). Some clones in this sample may be carry-over from other donors' samples. The input for sequencing was cultured PBMCs, taken from culture after CMV antigen stimulation.

The CDR3 nucleotides are TGTGCCAGCAGTCTCCGGGGTACCACAGACAATGAGCAGTTCTTC. This codes for CASSLRGTTDNEQFF. J is TRBJ2-1 and V is TRBV12-3 or TRBV12-4; TRBD2 is a possible D gene (5 bases). The CDR3 sequence is 15 residues long. The V end was cut by 5 bases, the J end by 5 bases, with 16 bases between.